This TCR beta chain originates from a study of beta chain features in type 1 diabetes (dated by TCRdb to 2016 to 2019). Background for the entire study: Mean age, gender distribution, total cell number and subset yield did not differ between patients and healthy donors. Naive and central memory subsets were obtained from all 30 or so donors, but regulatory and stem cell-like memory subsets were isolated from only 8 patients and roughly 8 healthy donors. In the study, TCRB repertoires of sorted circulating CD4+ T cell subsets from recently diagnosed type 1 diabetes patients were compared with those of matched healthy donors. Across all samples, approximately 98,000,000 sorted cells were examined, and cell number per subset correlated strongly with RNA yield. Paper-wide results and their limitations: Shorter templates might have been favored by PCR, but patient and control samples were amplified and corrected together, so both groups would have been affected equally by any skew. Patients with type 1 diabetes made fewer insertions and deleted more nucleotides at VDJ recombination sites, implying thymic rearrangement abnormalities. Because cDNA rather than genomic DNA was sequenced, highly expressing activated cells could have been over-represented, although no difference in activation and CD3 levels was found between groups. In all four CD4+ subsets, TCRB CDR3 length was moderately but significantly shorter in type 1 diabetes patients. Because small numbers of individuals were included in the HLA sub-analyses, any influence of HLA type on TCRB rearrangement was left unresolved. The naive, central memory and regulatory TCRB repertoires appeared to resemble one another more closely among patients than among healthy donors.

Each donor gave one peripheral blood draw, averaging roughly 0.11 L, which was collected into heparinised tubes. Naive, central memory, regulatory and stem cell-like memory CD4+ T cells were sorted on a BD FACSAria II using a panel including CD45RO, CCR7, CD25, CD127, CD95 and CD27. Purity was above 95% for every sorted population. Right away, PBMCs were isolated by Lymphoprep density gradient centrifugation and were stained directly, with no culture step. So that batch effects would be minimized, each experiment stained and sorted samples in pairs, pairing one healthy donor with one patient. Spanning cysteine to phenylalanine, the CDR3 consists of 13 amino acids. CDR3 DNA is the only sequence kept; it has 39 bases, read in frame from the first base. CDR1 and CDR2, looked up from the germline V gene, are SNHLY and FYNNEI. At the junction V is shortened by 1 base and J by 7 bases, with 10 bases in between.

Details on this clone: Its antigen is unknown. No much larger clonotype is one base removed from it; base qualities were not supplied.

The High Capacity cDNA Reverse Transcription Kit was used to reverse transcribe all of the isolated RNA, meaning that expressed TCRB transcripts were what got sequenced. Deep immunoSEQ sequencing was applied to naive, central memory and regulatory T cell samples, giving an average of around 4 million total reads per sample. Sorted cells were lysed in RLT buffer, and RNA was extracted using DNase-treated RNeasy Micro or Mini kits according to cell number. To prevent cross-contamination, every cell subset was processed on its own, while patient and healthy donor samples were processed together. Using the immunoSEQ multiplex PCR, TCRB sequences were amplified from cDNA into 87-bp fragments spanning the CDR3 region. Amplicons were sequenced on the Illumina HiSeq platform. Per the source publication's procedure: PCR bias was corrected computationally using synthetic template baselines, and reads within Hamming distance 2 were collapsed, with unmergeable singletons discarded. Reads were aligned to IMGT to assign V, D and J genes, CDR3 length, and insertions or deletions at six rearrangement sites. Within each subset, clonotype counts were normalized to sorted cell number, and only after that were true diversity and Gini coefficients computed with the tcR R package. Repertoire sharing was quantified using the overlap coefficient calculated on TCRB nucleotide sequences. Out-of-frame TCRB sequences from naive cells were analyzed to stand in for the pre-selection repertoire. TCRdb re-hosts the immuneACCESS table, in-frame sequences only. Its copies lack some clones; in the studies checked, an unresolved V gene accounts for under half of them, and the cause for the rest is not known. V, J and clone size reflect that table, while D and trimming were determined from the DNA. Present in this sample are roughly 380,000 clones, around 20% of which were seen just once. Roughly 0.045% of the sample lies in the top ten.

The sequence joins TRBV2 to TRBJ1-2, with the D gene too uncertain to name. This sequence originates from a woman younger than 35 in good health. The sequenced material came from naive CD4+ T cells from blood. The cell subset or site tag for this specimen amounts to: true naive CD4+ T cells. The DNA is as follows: TGTGCCAGCAGTGAAGTCGGGGTATTTGGCTACACCTTC. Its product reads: CASSEVGVFGYTF.